The entry below describes one T cell receptor beta chain. This CDR3 is built from 14 residues. Germline CDR1 is SGHRS and CDR2 is YFSETQ. The V end lost 1 base, the J end lost 6 bases, and 10 bases lay between the germline ends. This sample stems from a study of blood T cell repertoires in COVID-19. Using immunoSEQ multiplex PCR, the repertoire was profiled, and TCRdb retains in-frame clones only, with some absent. Among 100,000 to 150,000 clones listed, roughly 89% were seen once. V gene TRBV5-1 combines with J gene TRBJ2-2, with D perhaps TRBD1 (6 bases). The material sequenced was peripheral blood. This clonotype was obtained from a man aged 55 to 70 with COVID-19, enrolled during active disease. The CDR3 protein is CASSLQGQAGELFF. The CDR3 DNA is TGCGCCAGCAGCTTGCAGGGGCAAGCCGGGGAGCTGTTTTTT.